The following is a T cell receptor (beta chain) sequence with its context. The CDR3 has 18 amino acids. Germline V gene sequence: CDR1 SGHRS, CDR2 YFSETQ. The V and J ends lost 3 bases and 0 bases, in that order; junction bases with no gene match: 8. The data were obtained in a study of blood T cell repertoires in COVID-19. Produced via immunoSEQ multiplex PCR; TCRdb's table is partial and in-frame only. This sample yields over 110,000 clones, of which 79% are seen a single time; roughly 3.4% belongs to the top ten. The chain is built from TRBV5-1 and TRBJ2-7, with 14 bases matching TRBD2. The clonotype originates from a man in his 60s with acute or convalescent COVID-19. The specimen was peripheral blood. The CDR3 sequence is CASSSLTSGGGSSYEQYF. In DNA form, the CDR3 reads TGCGCCAGCAGCTCCCTGACTAGCGGGGGGGGGAGCTCCTACGAGCAGTACTTC.